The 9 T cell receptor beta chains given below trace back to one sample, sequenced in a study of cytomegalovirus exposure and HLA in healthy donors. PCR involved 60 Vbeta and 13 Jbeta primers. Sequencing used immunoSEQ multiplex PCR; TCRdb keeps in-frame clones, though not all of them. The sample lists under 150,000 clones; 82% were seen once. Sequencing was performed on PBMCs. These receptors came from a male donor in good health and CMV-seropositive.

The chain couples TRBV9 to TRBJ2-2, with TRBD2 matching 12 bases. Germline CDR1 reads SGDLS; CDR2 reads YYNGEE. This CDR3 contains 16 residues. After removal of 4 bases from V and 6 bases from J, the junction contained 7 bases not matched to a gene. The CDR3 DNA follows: TGTGCCAGCAGCCAGACTAGCGGGAGAGGGCCCGGGGAGCTGTTTTTT. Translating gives CASSQTSGRGPGELFF.

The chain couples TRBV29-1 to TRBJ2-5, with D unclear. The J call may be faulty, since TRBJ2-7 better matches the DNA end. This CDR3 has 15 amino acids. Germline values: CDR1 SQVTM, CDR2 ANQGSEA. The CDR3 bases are TGCAGCGTTGAAGTCCTTTCGGTGAGCTCCTACGAGCAGTACTTC. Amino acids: CSVEVLSVSSYEQYF.

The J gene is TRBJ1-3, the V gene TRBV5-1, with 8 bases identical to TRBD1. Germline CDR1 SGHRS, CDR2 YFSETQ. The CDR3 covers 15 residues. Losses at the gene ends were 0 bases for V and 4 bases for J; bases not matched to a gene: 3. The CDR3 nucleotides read TGCGCCAGCAGCTTGGGACAGGGGACAGGAAACACCATATATTTT. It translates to CASSLGQGTGNTIYF.

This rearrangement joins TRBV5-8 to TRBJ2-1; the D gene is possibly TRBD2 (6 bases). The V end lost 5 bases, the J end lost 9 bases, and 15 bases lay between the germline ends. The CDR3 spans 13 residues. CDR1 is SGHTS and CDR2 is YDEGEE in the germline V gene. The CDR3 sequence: CASSFRDSSEQFF. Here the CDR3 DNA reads TGTGCCAGCAGTTTCCGGGACTCATCTGAGCAGTTCTTC.

The CDR3 DNA is TGTGCCAGCAGCTTAGGGCCTGACACTTCCTACGAGCAGTACTTC. The encoded protein is CASSLGPDTSYEQYF. This chain joins TRBV7-2 and TRBJ2-7; D unresolved. Germline V gene data show CDR1 as SGHTA and CDR2 as FQGNSA. This CDR3 is 15 amino acids long. Trimming removed 1 base from V and 1 base from J, with 11 bases in between. Variable domain in full (rest from reference TRBV7-2 and TRBJ2-7): GAGVSQSPSNKVTEKGKDVELRCDPISGHTALYWYRQSLGQGLEFLIYFQGNSAPDKSGLPSDRFSAERTGGSVSTLTIQRTQQEDSAVYLCASSLGPDTSYEQYFGPGTRLTVT.

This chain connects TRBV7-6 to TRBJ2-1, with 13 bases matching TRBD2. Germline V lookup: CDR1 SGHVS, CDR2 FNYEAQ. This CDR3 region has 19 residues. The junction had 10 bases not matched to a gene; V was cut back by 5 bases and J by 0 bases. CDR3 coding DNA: TGTGCCAGCAGCGCCGGACTAGCGGGAGACCTTAACTCCTACAATGAGCAGTTCTTC. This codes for CASSAGLAGDLNSYNEQFF.

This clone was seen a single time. The CDR3 DNA sequence: TGTGCCAGCAGCCCCATGGTGACTCATGAATTCTACGAGCAGTACTTC. It encodes CASSPMVTHEFYEQYF. This chain connects TRBV7-2 to TRBJ2-7, with D hard to call. This CDR3 region has 16 residues. Trimming cost V 5 bases and J 3 bases, with 20 bases left between them. Germline V gene sequence: CDR1 SGHTA, CDR2 FQGNSA.

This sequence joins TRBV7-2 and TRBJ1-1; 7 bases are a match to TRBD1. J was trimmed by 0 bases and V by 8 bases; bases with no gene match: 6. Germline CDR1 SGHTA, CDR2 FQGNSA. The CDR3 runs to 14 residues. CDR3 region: CASHIGTVNTEAFF. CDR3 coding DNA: TGTGCCAGCCATATAGGGACAGTGAACACTGAAGCTTTCTTT.

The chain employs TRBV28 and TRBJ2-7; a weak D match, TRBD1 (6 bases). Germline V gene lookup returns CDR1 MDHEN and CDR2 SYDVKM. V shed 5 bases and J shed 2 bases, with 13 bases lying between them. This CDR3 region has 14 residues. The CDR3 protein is CASSPWDTAYEQYF. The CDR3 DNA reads TGTGCCAGCAGTCCCTGGGACACCGCCTACGAGCAGTACTTC. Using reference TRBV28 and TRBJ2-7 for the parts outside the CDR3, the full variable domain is DVKVTQSSRYLVKRTGEKVFLECVQDMDHENMFWYRQDPGLGLRLIYFSYDVKMKEKGDIPEGYSVSREKKERFSLILESASTNQTSMYLCASSPWDTAYEQYFGPGTRLTVT.